The rows below give T cell receptor beta chains drawn from one sample of a study of cytomegalovirus exposure and HLA in healthy donors. Clones were read by immunoSEQ multiplex PCR, and TCRdb kept only the in-frame ones, dropping some. The data show 6,500 to 8,500 clones, approximately 47% seen once. The sample taken for sequencing was PBMCs. These receptors were obtained from a man aged 25 to 40 in good health and CMV-seropositive. Both conserved end residues are part of each CDR3. A D gene is named only where the DNA matches it firmly. Size values are once, few and many counts, or a class for expanded clones, and some rows have none.

clone_size j_call d_call v_call cdr3_nt cdr3_aa
once TRBJ1-1 NA TRBV30 TGTGCCTGGAGGGCTCCGGGGGAAGCTTTCTTT CAWRAPGEAFF
NA TRBJ1-6 NA TRBV6-5 TGTGCCAGCAGTTACCAGACCCCGGGAGGCTCACCCCTCCACTTT CASSYQTPGGSPLHF
NA TRBJ1-5 NA TRBV25-1 TGTGCCAGCAGTGAGGAGTGGAGCAATCAGCCCCAGCATTTT CASSEEWSNQPQHF
few TRBJ2-5 NA TRBV18 TGTGCCAGCTCACCTCAACAGGCCCAAGAGACCCAGTACTTC CASSPQQAQETQYF
NA TRBJ1-6 NA TRBV19 TGTGCCAGTAAAGAACAGCTAAATTCACCCCTCCACTTT CASKEQLNSPLHF
NA TRBJ2-7 TRBD1 TRBV25-1 TGTGCCAGCAGTCCTTGGGACAGGGACTACGAGCAGTACTTC CASSPWDRDYEQYF
NA TRBJ1-2 NA TRBV29-1 TGCAGCGTTGTCCTCGGTATGCATGGCTACACCTTC CSVVLGMHGYTF
few TRBJ2-7 TRBD1 TRBV6-5 TGTGCCAGCAGTTACTCCGAGACAGGGCCCCACGAGCAGTACTTC CASSYSETGPHEQYF
NA TRBJ1-2 TRBD1 TRBV30 TGTGCCTCCGGGACAGGGGACTATGGCTACACCTTC CASGTGDYGYTF
NA TRBJ2-5 TRBD2 TRBV28 TGTGCCAGCAGTACCCTAAGGGGGGTCAGCGGGAGGGCTGCTGGGGCGGAGACCCAGTACTTC CASSTLRGVSGRAAGAETQYF
few TRBJ1-2 TRBD1 TRBV29-1 TGCAGCGCTTGGACAGGCACTAACTATGGCTACACCTTC CSAWTGTNYGYTF
NA TRBJ1-2 NA TRBV5-6 TGTGCCAGCGGCACAGGAGATGGCTACACCTTC CASGTGDGYTF
NA TRBJ2-1 NA TRBV7-2 TGTGCCAGCAGCCCAACTAGTTACAATGAGCAGTTCTTC CASSPTSYNEQFF
few TRBJ2-7 TRBD1 TRBV11-2 TGTGCCAGCAGCTGGGGACAGGGAGGTTACGAGCAGTACTTC CASSWGQGGYEQYF
few TRBJ2-2 TRBD2 TRBV5-1 TGCGCCAGCAGCTTGGCGGGAGCGGGGACCGGGGAGCTGTTTTTT CASSLAGAGTGELFF
NA TRBJ1-1 NA TRBV30 TGTGCCTGGAATCCGGGCACTGAAGCTTTCTTT CAWNPGTEAFF
NA TRBJ2-6 NA TRBV6-5 TGTGCAGCAGGGCTCTCTGGGGCCAACGTCCTGACTTTC CAAGLSGANVLTF
NA TRBJ1-2 TRBD1 TRBV30 TGTGCCTGGATTCGGACAGGGGGCATCTATGGCTACACCTTC CAWIRTGGIYGYTF
few TRBJ2-3 NA TRBV4-2 TGTGCCAGCAGCAAGGAGGGGAGTTCGGGCACAGATACGCAGTATTTT CASSKEGSSGTDTQYF
NA TRBJ1-5 NA TRBV30 TGTGCCTGGAGTGCCCCCCCGGGACAAGAGTGGTTAATTAGCAATCAGCCCCAGCATTTT CAWSAPPGQEWLISNQPQHF
NA TRBJ2-4 NA TRBV18 TGTGCCAGTTCACAGGGGAGGGTTAGAAACATTCAGTACTTC CASSQGRVRNIQYF